The entry below gives a single T cell receptor (beta chain) sequence along with its context. As yet, its antigen is unknown. The data were obtained in a study of T cell repertoires in cytomegalovirus infection. Study outcomes and limitations: Clonotypes of TCR beta that were HLA-C-restricted and CMV-specific dominated the ex vivo response.

TCRdb reanalysed the reads using MiXCR and keeps one entry per CDR3 protein. The data show more than 350,000 distinct CDR3 sequences, under 40% seen once. The germline V gene has CDR1 MNHNS and CDR2 SASEGT. V was pared by 7 bases and J by 0 bases, with 12 bases between. CDR3 length: 15 amino acids. The V and J genes are TRBV6-1 and TRBJ1-4; the D is unclear. The TCR was taken from a human donor in good health (CMV status not recorded). Some clones in this sample may be carry-over from other donors' samples. Sequencing was carried out using PBMCs. CDR3 in amino acids: CASTRTVATNEKLFF. The CDR3 DNA sequence: TGTGCCAGCACCCGGACGGTTGCAACTAATGAAAAACTGTTTTTT.